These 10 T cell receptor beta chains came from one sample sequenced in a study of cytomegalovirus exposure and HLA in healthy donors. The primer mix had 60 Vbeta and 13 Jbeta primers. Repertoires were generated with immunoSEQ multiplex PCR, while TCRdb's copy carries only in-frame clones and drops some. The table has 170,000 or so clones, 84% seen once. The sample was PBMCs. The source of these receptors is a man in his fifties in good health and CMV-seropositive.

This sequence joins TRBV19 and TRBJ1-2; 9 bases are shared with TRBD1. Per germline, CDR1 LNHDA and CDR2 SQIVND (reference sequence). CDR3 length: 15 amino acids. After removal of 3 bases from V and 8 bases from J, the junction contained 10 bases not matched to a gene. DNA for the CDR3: TGTGCCAGTAGTATCGGTTCTGGGACAGGGAAAGGCTACACCTTC. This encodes CASSIGSGTGKGYTF.

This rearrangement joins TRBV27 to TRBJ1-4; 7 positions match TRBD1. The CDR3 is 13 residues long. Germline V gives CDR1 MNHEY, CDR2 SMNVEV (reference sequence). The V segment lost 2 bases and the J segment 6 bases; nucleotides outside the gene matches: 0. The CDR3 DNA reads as TGTGCCAGCAGTTTACAGGGGGATGAAAAACTGTTTTTT. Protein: CASSLQGDEKLFF.

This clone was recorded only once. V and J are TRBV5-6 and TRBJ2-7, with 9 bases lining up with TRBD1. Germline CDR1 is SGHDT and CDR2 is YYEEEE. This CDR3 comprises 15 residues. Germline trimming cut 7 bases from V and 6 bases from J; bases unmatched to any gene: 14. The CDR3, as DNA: TGTGCCAGCGGCCCTGGGACAGGGTGGGGTGCCGAGCAGTACTTC. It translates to CASGPGTGWGAEQYF.

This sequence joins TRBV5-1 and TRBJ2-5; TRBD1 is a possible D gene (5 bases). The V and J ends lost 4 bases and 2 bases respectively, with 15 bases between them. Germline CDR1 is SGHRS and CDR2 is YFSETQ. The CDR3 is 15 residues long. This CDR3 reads CASSERGSSQETQYF. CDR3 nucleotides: TGCGCCAGCAGCGAAAGGGGATCGTCTCAAGAGACCCAGTACTTC.

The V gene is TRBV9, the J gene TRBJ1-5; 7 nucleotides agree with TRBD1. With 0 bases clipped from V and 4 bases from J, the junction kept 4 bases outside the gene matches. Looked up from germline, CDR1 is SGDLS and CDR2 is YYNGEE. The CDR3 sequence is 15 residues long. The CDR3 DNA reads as TGTGCCAGCAGCGTAGGGCCAGGGGGGAATCAGCCCCAGCATTTT. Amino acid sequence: CASSVGPGGNQPQHF.

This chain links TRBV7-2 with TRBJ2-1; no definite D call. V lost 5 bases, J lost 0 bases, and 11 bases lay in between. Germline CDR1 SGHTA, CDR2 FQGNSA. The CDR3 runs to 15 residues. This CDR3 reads CASSVDGSSYNEQFF. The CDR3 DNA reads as TGTGCCAGCAGCGTAGACGGTAGCTCCTACAATGAGCAGTTCTTC.

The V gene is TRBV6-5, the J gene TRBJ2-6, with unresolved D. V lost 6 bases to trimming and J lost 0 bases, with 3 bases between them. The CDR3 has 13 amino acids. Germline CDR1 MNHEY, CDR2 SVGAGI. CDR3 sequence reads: CASSRSGANVLTF. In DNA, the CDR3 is TGTGCCAGCAGCCGCTCTGGGGCCAACGTCCTGACTTTC.

In DNA, the CDR3 is TGTGCCAGCAGCCAGGGTTCCCGAGTCGAGCAGTACTTC. Translation gives CASSQGSRVEQYF. The chain has TRBV6-5 and TRBJ2-7; D possibly corresponds to TRBD1 (5 bases). The V gene's germline CDR1 is MNHEY and CDR2 SVGAGI. This CDR3 has 13 amino acids. V was cut by 6 bases and J by 6 bases, with 15 bases left in between.

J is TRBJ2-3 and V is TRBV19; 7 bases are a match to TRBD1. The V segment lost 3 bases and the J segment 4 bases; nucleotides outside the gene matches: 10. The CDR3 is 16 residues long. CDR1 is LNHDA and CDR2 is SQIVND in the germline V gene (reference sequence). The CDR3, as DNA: TGTGCCAGTAGTATGCCGGACAGGAGGCTCGCAGATACGCAGTATTTT. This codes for CASSMPDRRLADTQYF.

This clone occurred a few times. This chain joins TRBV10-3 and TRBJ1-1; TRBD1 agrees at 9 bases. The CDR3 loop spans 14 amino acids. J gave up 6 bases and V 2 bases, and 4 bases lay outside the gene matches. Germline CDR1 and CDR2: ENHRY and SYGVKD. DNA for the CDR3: TGTGCCATCAGTGAGGGGACAGGGTGGTCTGAAGCTTTCTTT. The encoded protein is CAISEGTGWSEAFF.